A single sample gave rise to the 3 T cell receptor beta chains below, sequenced in a study of cytotoxic CD8 clonotypes in ibrutinib-treated CLL (dated by TCRdb to the early 2020s). The time point label on this specimen signifies: approximately 2 years on ibrutinib. The library was prepared using the immunoSEQ multiplex PCR assay. The source is immuneACCESS, and TCRdb retained only in-frame sequences with V and J called. Part of the clones is not carried over; for the studies checked, unresolved V genes explain less than half of this, and the remainder is unexplained. Within this sample are over 100,000 clones, with 75% to 90% of them counted one time only. The top ten clonotypes cover about 1.9% of the sample. The source was PBMCs, collected after 24 months of ibrutinib treatment. These receptors came from a human donor with chronic lymphocytic leukemia.

Here the CDR3 reads CASRQGATNNSPLHF. DNA for the CDR3: TGCGCCAGTCGACAGGGGGCAACAAATAATTCACCCCTCCACTTT. The V call is TRBV4-1, the J call TRBJ1-6; 10 bases map to TRBD1. Germline V CDR1 and CDR2: MGHRA, YSYEKL. CDR3 size: 15 residues. Trimming at V came to 9 bases and at J to 5 bases, leaving 7 bases not matched to a gene.

The rearrangement links TRBV11-1 to TRBJ2-3; 7 bases agree with TRBD2. The CDR3 covers 15 residues. Trimming cost V 4 bases and J 5 bases; bases outside gene matches: 9. Per the germline V gene, CDR1 is SGHAT and CDR2 is FQDESV (reference sequence). The CDR3 sequence: CASSSWREMVDTQYF. The CDR3 bases are TGTGCCAGCAGCTCTTGGCGGGAGATGGTAGATACGCAGTATTTT.

The rearrangement joins TRBV19 to TRBJ1-2; unclear D gene. There are 12 residues in the CDR3. The germline V gene has CDR1 LNHDA and CDR2 SQIVND (reference sequence). The germline V and J ends were trimmed by 9 bases and 8 bases, with 16 bases remaining between them. The CDR3 DNA is TGTGCCAGCTCGGAAGACATAGGCGGCTACACCTTC. It yields the protein CASSEDIGGYTF.